This TCR beta chain is drawn from a study of blood T cells in healthy people across ages. On the study more broadly: For every two T cells, template switching captured about one barcoded beta molecule.

Healthy Caucasian individuals from Russia aged roughly 6 to 90 served as donors. PCR was performed a second time for 7 to 11 cycles using a sample-barcoded 5' primer and a J-beta primer mix. The template-switch adaptor was a 5' adaptor with 12 random nucleotides. It tagged each cDNA molecule. One entry per CDR3 protein results from TCRdb running MiXCR on the 5' RACE reads. The sample lists 1.6 million or so distinct CDR3 sequences, about 35% occurring once. Findings of the study overall: In older individuals, TCR beta diversity per million T cells was lower, falling roughly linearly with age.

As to this clonotype: The antigen remains unidentified.

The CDR3 runs 13 residues. CDR1 LGHNA and CDR2 YNFKEQ come from the germline V gene. J is TRBJ2-7 and V is TRBV4-2; TRBD2 is a possible D gene (6 bases). Near its end, the DNA agrees better with TRBJ2-5, so the J call may be wrong. What was sequenced was blood. This clonotype was sampled from a woman in her 30s in good health. Written as DNA, the CDR3 is TGTGCCAGCAGCCTCGCATCGGAGGGGACCCAGTACTTC. This encodes CASSLASEGTQYF.